This section outlines one T cell receptor beta chain sequence together with its context. What it binds is unknown. PCR employed 60 Vbeta and 13 Jbeta primers. Clones were read by immunoSEQ multiplex PCR, and TCRdb kept only the in-frame ones, dropping some. The sample has fewer than 40,000 clones; more than 65% are singletons. Per germline, CDR1 LGHNA and CDR2 YSLEER. This CDR3 has 16 residues. V was pared by 4 bases and J by 5 bases, with 10 bases of the junction left unmatched. This sample stems from a study of cytomegalovirus exposure and HLA in healthy donors. Overall study findings and caveats: The study recorded some 160 TCR beta chains that were cytomegalovirus-associated. The likely explanation for a cluster of highly shared sequence variants was sequencing artifact. Data from an earlier analysis indicated that most TCR beta V segments were productive either about 87% or about 30% of the time. The records held CMV serostatus as the only immune exposure information.

The TCR comes from a woman in her late teens or twenties in good health and CMV-seronegative. V gene TRBV4-3 combines with J gene TRBJ2-1, with 8 bases identical to TRBD2. The sequenced sample was PBMCs. Here the CDR3 reads CASSPATSVTHNEQFF. CDR3 DNA: TGCGCCAGCAGCCCCGCGACTAGCGTGACCCACAATGAGCAGTTCTTC.